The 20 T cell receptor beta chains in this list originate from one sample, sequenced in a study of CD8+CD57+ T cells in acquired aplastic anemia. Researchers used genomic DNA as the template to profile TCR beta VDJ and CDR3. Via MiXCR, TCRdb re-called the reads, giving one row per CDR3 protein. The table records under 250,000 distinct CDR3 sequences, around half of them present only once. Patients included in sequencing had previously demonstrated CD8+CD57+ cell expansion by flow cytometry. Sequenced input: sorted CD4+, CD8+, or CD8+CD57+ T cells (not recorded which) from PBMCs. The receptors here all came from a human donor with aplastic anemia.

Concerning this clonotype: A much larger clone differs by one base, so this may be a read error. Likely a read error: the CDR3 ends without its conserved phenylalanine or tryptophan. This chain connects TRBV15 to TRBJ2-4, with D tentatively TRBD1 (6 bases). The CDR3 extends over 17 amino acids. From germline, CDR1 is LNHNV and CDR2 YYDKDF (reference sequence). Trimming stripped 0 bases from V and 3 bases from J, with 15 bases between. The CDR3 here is CATSRDRSTGFKNIQYL. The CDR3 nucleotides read TGTGCCACCAGCAGAGACAGAAGCACAGGGTTCAAAAACATTCAGTACCTC.

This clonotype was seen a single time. The CDR3 coding sequence is TGTGCCACCAGCAGCTTAGTCGGGGGACAAGAGACCCAGTACTTC. Encoded protein: CATSSLVGGQETQYF. This chain links TRBV15 with TRBJ2-5, with D tentatively TRBD2 (6 bases). Germline V gene data show CDR1 as LNHNV and CDR2 as YYDKDF (reference sequence). Trimming stripped 3 bases from V and 2 bases from J, with 13 bases between. The CDR3 consists of 15 residues.

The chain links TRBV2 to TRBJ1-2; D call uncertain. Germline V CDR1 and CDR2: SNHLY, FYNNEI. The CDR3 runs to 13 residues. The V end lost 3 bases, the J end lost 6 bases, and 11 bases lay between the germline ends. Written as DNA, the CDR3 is TGTGCCAGCAGTGACGGGCAGCAGGATGGCTACACCTTC. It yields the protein CASSDGQQDGYTF.

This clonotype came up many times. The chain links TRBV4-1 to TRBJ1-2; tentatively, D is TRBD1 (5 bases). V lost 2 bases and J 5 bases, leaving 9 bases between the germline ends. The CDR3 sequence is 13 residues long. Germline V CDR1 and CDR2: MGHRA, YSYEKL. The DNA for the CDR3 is TGCGCCAGCAGCCAAAGACAGAATTATGGCTACACCTTC. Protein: CASSQRQNYGYTF.

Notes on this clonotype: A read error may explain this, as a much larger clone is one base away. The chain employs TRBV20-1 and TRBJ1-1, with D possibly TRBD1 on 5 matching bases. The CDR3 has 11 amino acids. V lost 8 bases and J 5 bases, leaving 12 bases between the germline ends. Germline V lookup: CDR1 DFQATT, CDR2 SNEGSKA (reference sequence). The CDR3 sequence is CSTKRGTEAFF. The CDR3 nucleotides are TGCAGTACAAAACGGGGGACTGAAGCTTTCTTT.

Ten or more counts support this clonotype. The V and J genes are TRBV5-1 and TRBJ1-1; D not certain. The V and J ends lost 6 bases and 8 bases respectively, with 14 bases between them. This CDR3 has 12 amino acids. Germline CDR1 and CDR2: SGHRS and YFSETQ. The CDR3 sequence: CASIGPGHEAFF. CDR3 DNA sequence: TGCGCCAGCATTGGACCAGGCCACGAAGCTTTCTTT. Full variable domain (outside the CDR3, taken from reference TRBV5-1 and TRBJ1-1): KAGVTQTPRYLIKTRGQQVTLSCSPISGHRSVSWYQQTPGQGLQFLFEYFSETQRNKGNFPGRFSGRQFSNSRSEMNVSTLELGDSALYLCASIGPGHEAFFGQGTRLTVV.

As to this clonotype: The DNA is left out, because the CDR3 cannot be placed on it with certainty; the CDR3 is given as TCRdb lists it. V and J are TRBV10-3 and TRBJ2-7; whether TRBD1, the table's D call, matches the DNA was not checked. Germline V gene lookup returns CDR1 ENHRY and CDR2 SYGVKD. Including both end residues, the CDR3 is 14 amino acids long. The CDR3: CAISVGQGAYERYF.

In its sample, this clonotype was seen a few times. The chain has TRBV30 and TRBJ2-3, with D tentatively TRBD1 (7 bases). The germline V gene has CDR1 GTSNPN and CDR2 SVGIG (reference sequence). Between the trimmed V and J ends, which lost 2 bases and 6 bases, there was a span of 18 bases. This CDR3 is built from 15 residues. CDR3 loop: CAWSTTQPGGDTQYF. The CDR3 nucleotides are TGTGCCTGGAGTACAACCCAACCAGGGGGGGATACGCAGTATTTT.

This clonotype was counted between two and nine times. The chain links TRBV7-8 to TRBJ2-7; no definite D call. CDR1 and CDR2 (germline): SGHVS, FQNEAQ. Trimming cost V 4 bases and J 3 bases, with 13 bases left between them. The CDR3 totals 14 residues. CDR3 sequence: CASSSSPRDYEQYF. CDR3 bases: TGTGCCAGCAGCTCCTCTCCCAGAGACTACGAGCAGTACTTC.

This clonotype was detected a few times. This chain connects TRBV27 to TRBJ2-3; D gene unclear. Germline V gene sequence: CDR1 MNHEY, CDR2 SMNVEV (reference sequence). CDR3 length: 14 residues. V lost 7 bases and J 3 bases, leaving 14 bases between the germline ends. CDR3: CASTPGANTDTQYF. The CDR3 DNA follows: TGTGCCAGCACCCCAGGCGCGAATACAGATACGCAGTATTTT.

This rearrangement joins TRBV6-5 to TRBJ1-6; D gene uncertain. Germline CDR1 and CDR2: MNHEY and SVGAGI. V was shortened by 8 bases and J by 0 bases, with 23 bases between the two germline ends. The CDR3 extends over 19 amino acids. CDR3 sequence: CASGISSDLVSSYNSPLHF. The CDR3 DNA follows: TGTGCCAGCGGTATCAGCTCTGATCTAGTCAGCTCCTATAATTCACCCCTCCACTTT.

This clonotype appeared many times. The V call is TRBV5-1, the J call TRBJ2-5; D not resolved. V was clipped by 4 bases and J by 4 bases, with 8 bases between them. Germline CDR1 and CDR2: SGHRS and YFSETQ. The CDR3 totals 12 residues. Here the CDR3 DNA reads TGCGCCAGCAGCCCACGCGGAGAGACCCAGTACTTC. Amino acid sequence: CASSPRGETQYF.

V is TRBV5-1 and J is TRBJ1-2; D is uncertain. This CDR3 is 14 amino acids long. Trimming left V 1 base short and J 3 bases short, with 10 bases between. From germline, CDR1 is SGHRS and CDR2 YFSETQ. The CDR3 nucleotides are TGCGCCAGCAGCTTGAGAGGAAGAGACTATGGCTACACCTTC. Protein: CASSLRGRDYGYTF. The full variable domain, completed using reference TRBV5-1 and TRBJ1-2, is KAGVTQTPRYLIKTRGQQVTLSCSPISGHRSVSWYQQTPGQGLQFLFEYFSETQRNKGNFPGRFSGRQFSNSRSEMNVSTLELGDSALYLCASSLRGRDYGYTFGSGTRLTVV.

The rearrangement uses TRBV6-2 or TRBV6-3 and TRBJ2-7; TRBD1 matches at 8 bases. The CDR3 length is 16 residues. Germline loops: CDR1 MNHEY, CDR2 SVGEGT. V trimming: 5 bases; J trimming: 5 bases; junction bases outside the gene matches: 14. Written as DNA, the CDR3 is TGTGCCAGCAGTGGGCCCCGGACAGGGACTTCCCACGAGCAGTACTTC. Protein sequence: CASSGPRTGTSHEQYF.

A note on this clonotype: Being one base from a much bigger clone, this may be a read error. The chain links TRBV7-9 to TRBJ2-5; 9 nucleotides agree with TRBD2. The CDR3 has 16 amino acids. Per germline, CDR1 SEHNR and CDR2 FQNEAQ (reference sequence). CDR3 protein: CTSSRLAGSSYNEQYF. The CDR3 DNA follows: TGTACCAGCAGCCGCCTAGCGGGGAGCTCCTACAATGAGCAGTACTTC. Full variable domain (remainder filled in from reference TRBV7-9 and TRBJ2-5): DTGVSQNPRHKITKRGQNVTFRCDPISEHNRLYWYRQTLGQGPEFLTYFQNEAQLEKSRLLSDRFSAERPKGSFSTLEIQRTEQGDSAMYLCTSSRLAGSSYNEQYFGPGTRLLVL.

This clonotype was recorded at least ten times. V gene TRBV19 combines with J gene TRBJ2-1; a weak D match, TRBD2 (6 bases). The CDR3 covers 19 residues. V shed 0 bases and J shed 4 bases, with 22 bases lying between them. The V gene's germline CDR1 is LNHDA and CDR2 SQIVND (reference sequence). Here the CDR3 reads CASSIEVVGGSGEYNEQFF. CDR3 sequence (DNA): TGTGCCAGTAGTATAGAGGTTGTCGGGGGAAGTGGGGAGTACAATGAGCAGTTCTTC.

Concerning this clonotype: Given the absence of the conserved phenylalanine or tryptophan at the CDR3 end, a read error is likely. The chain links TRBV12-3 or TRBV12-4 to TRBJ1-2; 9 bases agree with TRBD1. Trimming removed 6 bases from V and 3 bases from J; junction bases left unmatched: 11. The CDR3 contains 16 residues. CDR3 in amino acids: CASSNPPGQGDYGYTL. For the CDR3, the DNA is TGTGCCAGCAGCAACCCCCCGGGACAGGGCGACTATGGCTACACCCTC.

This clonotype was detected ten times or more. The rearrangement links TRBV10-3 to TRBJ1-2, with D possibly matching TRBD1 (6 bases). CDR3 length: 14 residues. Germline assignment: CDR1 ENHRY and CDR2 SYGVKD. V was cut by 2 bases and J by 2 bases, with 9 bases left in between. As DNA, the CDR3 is TGTGCCATCAGTGAGCCCGACAGGAACTATGGCTACACCTTC. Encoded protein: CAISEPDRNYGYTF.

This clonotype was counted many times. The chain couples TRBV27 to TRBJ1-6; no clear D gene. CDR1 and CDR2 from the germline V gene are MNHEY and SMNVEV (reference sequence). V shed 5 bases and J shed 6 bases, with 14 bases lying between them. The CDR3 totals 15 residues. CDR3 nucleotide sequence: TGTGCCAGCAGTCCACTCGGGGTGAGTAATTCACCCCTCCACTTT. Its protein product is CASSPLGVSNSPLHF.

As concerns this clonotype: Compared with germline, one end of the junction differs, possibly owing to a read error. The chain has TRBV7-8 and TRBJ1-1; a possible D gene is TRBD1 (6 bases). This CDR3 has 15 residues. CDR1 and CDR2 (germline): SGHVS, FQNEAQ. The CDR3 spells CASSARAGADTEAFF. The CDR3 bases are TGTGCCAGCAGCGCACGGGCAGGGGCGGACACTGAAGCCTTCTTT.